This passage covers 24 T cell receptor beta chains from one sample sequenced in a study of CD8+ T cells in alopecia areata. RNA, once extracted, was reverse transcribed into cDNA for use as the sequencing template. Profiled with immunoSEQ multiplex PCR; TCRdb holds only in-frame clones, not every one. The sample has roughly 260,000 clones, none seen only once; the top ten hold 1.2%. After pooling, cutaneous lymph node cells were sorted with CD4, CD8alpha, NKG2D, NKG2ACE and other markers. The specimen sequenced was CD4+ T cells sorted from a lymph node. The receptors derive from a C3H/HeJ mouse with alopecia areata. MHC haplotype of the strain: H2-k.

In regard to this clone: All gene names here are mouse names. The read terminates 4 residues before the CDR3 end, so the remaining end is supplied by the germline J gene. V and J are TRBV17 and TRBJ2-4, with 9 bases lining up with TRBD2. With V trimmed by 3 bases and J by 3 bases, 7 bases remained unmatched. This CDR3 contains 16 residues. Germline V gene data show CDR1 as MNHDT and CDR2 as YYDKIL. The CDR3 here is CASSRFGGAQQNTLYF. Partial CDR3 DNA: TGTGCTAGCAGTAGGTTTGGGGGGGCGCAGCAAAAC.

This clone was seen a handful of times. Given a much more abundant clone one base away, this may be a read error. Mouse gene names apply. The sequence runs out 4 residues before the end of the CDR3; the remainder is reconstructed from the germline J gene. The sample contains more than one DNA sequence encoding this CDR3. The rearrangement uses TRBV19 and TRBJ1-2; D may be TRBD1 (5 bases). The V gene lost 4 bases and the J gene lost 0 bases, with 7 bases spanning the gap. CDR1 is FNHDT, CDR2 SITEND, per germline (reference sequence). CDR3 size: 13 residues. The chain's CDR3 is CASSRTSNSDYTF. The covered CDR3 bases are TGTGCCAGCAGTCGGACATCAAACTCC.

Concerning this clone: Gene names and germline match the mouse. The read gets to within 4 residues of the CDR3 end, and the germline J gene fills in the rest. Other DNA sequences in the same sample also yield this CDR3. The rearrangement uses TRBV5 and TRBJ2-1; 8 positions agree with TRBD2. Trimming took 3 bases from V and 3 from J; bases not matched to a gene: 4. This CDR3 region has 15 residues. Germline CDR1 reads LGHNA; CDR2 reads YNLKQL (reference sequence). Incomplete CDR3 DNA: TGTGCCAGCAGCCAGTCTTGGGGGGGCTATGCT. This encodes CASSQSWGGYA. The whole CDR3 sequence is CASSQSWGGYAEQFF.

This clone was observed a handful of times. These gene names are mouse names. With the read ending 4 residues before the CDR3 end, the germline J gene is used to fill in that end. V is TRBV13-2 and J is TRBJ2-1; 8 positions agree with TRBD2. Trimming took 5 bases from V and 5 from J; bases not matched to a gene: 0. Germline CDR1 is NNHNN and CDR2 is SYGAGS (reference sequence). There are 12 residues in the CDR3. The CDR3 sequence: CASGDWDAEQFF. The sequenced part of the CDR3 DNA is TGTGCCAGCGGGGACTGGGATGCT.

This clone was detected only a few times. Gene names are mouse gene names. The read halts 4 residues ahead of the CDR3 end, with the missing end drawn from the germline J gene. Other DNA variants within this sample encode the same CDR3. The chain has TRBV1 and TRBJ1-1; 9 bases agree with TRBD1. The germline V gene has CDR1 NSQYPW and CDR2 LRSPGD (reference sequence). The CDR3 covers 14 residues. V lost 5 bases, J lost 1 base, and 2 bases stayed unmatched. CDR3 bases read: TGCACCTGCAGTCCGACAGGGGGGAACACA. This gives the protein CTCSPTGGNT. The entire CDR3 protein reads CTCSPTGGNTEVFF.

The table lists this clone with a few counts. Genes and germline are mouse. The CDR3 end is not reached by the read, which stops 4 residues before it; the germline J gene fills it in. V is TRBV13-3 and J is TRBJ2-5; tentative D call: TRBD2 (6 bases). Trimming stripped 3 bases from V and 2 bases from J, with 7 bases between. This CDR3 comprises 13 residues. Germline V CDR1 and CDR2: NNHDY, SYVADS. This CDR3 reads CASSVGVQDTQYF. CDR3 bases read: TGTGCCAGCAGTGTGGGGGTCCAAGAC.

A word on this clone: Germline and genes here are mouse. The sample has other DNA sequences that encode this CDR3 too. This CDR3 reads CASSQEWNSPLYF. Partial CDR3 DNA: TGTGCCAGCAGCCAAGAATGGAATTCGCCC. J is TRBJ1-6 and V is TRBV5; the D is unclear. The CDR3 end is not reached by the read, which stops 3 residues before it; the germline J gene fills it in. TRBJ1-6 carries the ORF label, with uncertain function. CDR3 length: 13 residues. V lost 0 bases, J lost 7 bases, and 4 bases lay in between. Germline loops: CDR1 LGHNA, CDR2 YNLKQL (reference sequence).

Comments on this clone: The gene symbols are mouse symbols. The read ends 4 residues early relative to the CDR3; the germline J gene fills the gap. The chain couples TRBV5 to TRBJ1-2; D is perhaps TRBD1 (5 bases). The CDR3 spans 13 residues. The germline gives CDR1 LGHNA, CDR2 YNLKQL (reference sequence). The sequenced part of the CDR3 DNA is TGTGCCAGCAGCCGGCAGGGTGATTCC. Its protein is CASSRQGDS. The entire CDR3 is CASSRQGDSDYTF.

With respect to this clone: These gene names are mouse names. The CDR3 is cut off 4 residues early in the read; its end comes from the germline J gene. The rearrangement joins TRBV29 to TRBJ2-7, with a possible D match to TRBD1 (6 bases). The germline gives CDR1 MSHET, CDR2 SYDVDS. There are 13 residues in the CDR3. The CDR3 protein is CASSTQQGYEQYF. CDR3 DNA, as far as it was read: TGTGCTAGCAGTACTCAACAGGGATAT.

This clone was counted between two and nine times. The genes are named according to mouse. The read ends 4 residues before the CDR3 terminus; that terminus is restored from the germline J gene. V usage is TRBV13-1 and J usage is TRBJ2-3; 8 bases are a match to TRBD2. Germline V lookup: CDR1 NSHNY, CDR2 SYGAGN. The J segment lost 0 bases and the V segment lost 10 bases, leaving 7 bases of the junction unmatched. The CDR3 runs to 14 residues. The CDR3 bases that were read are TGTGCCTGCCAACTGGGGGCTAGTGCAGAA. Protein: CACQLGASAE. The complete CDR3 sequence is CACQLGASAETLYF.

This clone has a handful of counts. Gene names are mouse gene names. Coverage ceases 4 residues before the CDR3 finishes, and the germline J gene fills in the end. V gene TRBV12-1 combines with J gene TRBJ2-3, with 8 nucleotides matching TRBD2. Germline V gene data show CDR1 as SGHSN and CDR2 as HYEKVE. V lost 4 bases, J lost 2 bases, and 7 bases stayed unmatched. The CDR3 consists of 15 residues. This CDR3 is CASSRPGGTAETLYF. Partial CDR3 DNA: TGTGCCAGCTCCAGGCCTGGGGGGACTGCAGAA.

Regarding this clone: Germline and genes: mouse. The DNA read from the CDR3 is TGTGCCAGCAGAAAGGGACAGAGCTCCTAT. Amino acids: CASRKGQSSY. The complete CDR3 reads CASRKGQSSYEQYF. This sequence joins TRBV14 and TRBJ2-7, with 7 bases matching TRBD1. The observed sequence ends 4 residues before the CDR3 terminus, with the missing tail filled in from the germline J gene. CDR3 length equals 14 residues. Trimming took 5 bases from V and 0 from J; bases not matched to a gene: 5. Germline V gene sequence: CDR1 SGHDT, CDR2 FRDEAV.

As for this clone: The germline and genes are mouse ones. Read sequence stops 4 residues before the CDR3 end, and the germline J gene provides the missing end. The same CDR3 is also encoded by other DNA sequences in this sample. The gene calls are TRBV13-3 and TRBJ2-1; D may be TRBD1 (6 bases). The CDR3 totals 13 residues. The ends were cut back, 4 bases at V and 4 bases at J, with 9 bases in the middle. The germline V gene has CDR1 NNHDY and CDR2 SYVADS. The part of the CDR3 DNA that was read is TGTGCCAGCAGTCGGGACAATTATGCT. It is translated as CASSRDNYA. The full CDR3 is CASSRDNYAEQFF.

For this clone: Mouse gene names and germline throughout. The missing CDR3 end, 4 residues past where the read stops, is filled in from the germline J gene. This sequence joins TRBV1 and TRBJ2-5, with D maybe TRBD2 (6 bases). Per the germline V gene, CDR1 is NSQYPW and CDR2 is LRSPGD (reference sequence). The CDR3 totals 14 residues. The V end was cut by 3 bases, the J end by 2 bases, with 9 bases between. Here the CDR3 reads CTCSARGVQDTQYF. CDR3 DNA (partial): TGCACCTGCAGTGCCCGGGGGGTCCAAGAC.

Notes on this clone: The genes and germline here are from mouse. The DNA ends 4 residues before the CDR3 does, and the rest of the CDR3 is filled in from the germline J gene. The same CDR3 is also encoded by other DNA sequences in this sample. The chain recombines TRBV13-1 with TRBJ2-1, with 7 bases matching TRBD2. CDR3 length: 16 residues. V shed 0 bases, J shed 0 bases, and the junction held 3 bases outside the gene matches. Germline CDR1 reads NSHNY; CDR2 reads SYGAGN. The CDR3: CASSDAPGGNYAEQFF. The sequenced part of the CDR3 DNA is TGTGCCAGCAGTGATGCTCCTGGGGGTAACTATGCT.

This clone has a handful of counts. Gene names denote mouse genes. The CDR3 is cut off 4 residues early in the read; its end comes from the germline J gene. This sequence joins TRBV13-3 and TRBJ2-1; 8 nucleotides line up with TRBD1. This CDR3 region has 12 residues. CDR1 is NNHDY, CDR2 SYVADS, per germline. Incomplete CDR3 DNA: TGTGCCAGCACCCGGGACAGGGCT. Residues: CASTRDRA. The complete CDR3 protein is CASTRDRAEQFF.

In the case of this clone: Genes here carry mouse names. The read terminates 4 residues ahead of where the CDR3 ends, so the germline J gene completes it. V gene TRBV19 combines with J gene TRBJ1-1, with a tentative D call TRBD1 (5 bases). Trimming cost V 5 bases and J 0 bases, with 11 bases left between them. The CDR3 loop spans 14 amino acids. CDR1 is FNHDT, CDR2 SITEND, per germline (reference sequence). Incomplete CDR3 DNA: TGTGCCAGCAGAACCCAGGGTTCAAACACA. Protein sequence: CASRTQGSNT. The CDR3 reads in full as CASRTQGSNTEVFF. The entire variable domain, with the rest obtained from reference TRBV19 and TRBJ1-1, is as follows: GGIITQTPKFLIGQEGQKLTLKCQQNFNHDTMYWYRQDSGKGLRLIYYSITENDLQKGDLSEGYDASREKKSSFSLTVTSAQKNEMAVFLCASRTQGSNTEVFFGKGTRLTVV.

This clone came up a few times. The gene symbols are mouse symbols. With the read ending 4 residues before the CDR3 end, the germline J gene is used to fill in that end. The J gene is TRBJ2-7, the V gene TRBV14, with a possible D match to TRBD2 (6 bases). Trimming removed 4 bases at V and 3 bases at J, with 14 bases between. The CDR3 runs to 14 residues. Per the germline V gene, CDR1 is SGHDT and CDR2 is FRDEAV. CDR3 DNA, as far as it was read: TGTGCCAGCAGTCCAACCCTGGGGTACTAT. As protein: CASSPTLGYY. From start to end, the CDR3 is CASSPTLGYYEQYF. Based on the CDR3 plus reference TRBV14 and TRBJ2-7, the full variable domain is EAGVTQSPRYAVLQEGQAVSFWCDPISGHDTLYWYQQPRDQGPQLLVYFRDEAVIDNSQLPSDRFSAVRPKGTNSTLKIQSAKQGDTATYLCASSPTLGYYEQYFGPGTRLTVL.

On this clone itself: Here the gene names and germline are mouse. The CDR3 end lies 4 residues beyond the end of the read and is filled in from the germline J gene. The chain has TRBV5 and TRBJ1-1; 8 bases are a match to TRBD1. Looked up from germline, CDR1 is LGHNA and CDR2 is YNLKQL (reference sequence). The CDR3 covers 13 residues. The CDR3 DNA, read in part, is TGTGCCAGCAGCCAACAACAGGGGGCA. It specifies CASSQQQGA. The full CDR3 is CASSQQQGAEVFF.

On this clone itself: Gene names denote mouse genes. Coverage ceases 4 residues before the CDR3 finishes, and the germline J gene fills in the end. The V and J genes are TRBV13-2 and TRBJ2-5; 7 bases are a match to TRBD1. Germline loops: CDR1 NNHNN, CDR2 SYGAGS (reference sequence). This CDR3 has 14 residues. CDR3 DNA, as far as it was read: TGTGCCAGCGGTGATCGACAGGGACGGGAC. It encodes CASGDRQGRD. The entire CDR3 protein reads CASGDRQGRDTQYF.

Worth noting for this clone: Mouse gene names and germline throughout. The read ends 3 residues before the CDR3 terminus; that terminus is restored from the germline J gene. The chain joins TRBV5 to TRBJ1-6; 9 bases agree with TRBD1. TRBJ1-6 is designated an ORF whose function remains uncertain. V trimming: 0 bases; J trimming: 7 bases; junction bases outside the gene matches: 1. The germline CDR1 and CDR2 sequences are LGHNA and YNLKQL (reference sequence). The CDR3 spans 15 residues. CDR3 DNA, as far as it was read: TGTGCCAGCAGCCAAGACGGACAGGGGAATTCGCCC. This encodes CASSQDGQGNSP. The full CDR3 reads CASSQDGQGNSPLYF.

In its sample, this clone was seen a few times. Gene and germline names: mouse. The read gets to within 4 residues of the CDR3 end, and the germline J gene fills in the rest. The chain joins TRBV17 to TRBJ2-7; D is ambiguous. Looked up from germline, CDR1 is MNHDT and CDR2 is YYDKIL. The CDR3 is 10 amino acids. The CDR3 spells CASSSDEQYF. The DNA read from the CDR3 is TGTGCTAGCAGTAGTGAT.

A note on this clone: The genes are named according to mouse. The sequenced part of the CDR3 DNA is TGTGCCAGCAGTATTGGGGGACGCACCGGG. Translating gives CASSIGGRTG. The CDR3 reads in full as CASSIGGRTGQLYF. This chain links TRBV19 with TRBJ2-2, with D possibly matching TRBD2 (6 bases). The CDR3 extends 4 residues past the end of the read, so its final part is completed from the germline J gene. The CDR3 loop spans 14 amino acids. The ends were cut back, 2 bases at V and 4 bases at J, with 9 bases in the middle. Per the germline V gene, CDR1 is FNHDT and CDR2 is SITEND (reference sequence).

This clone appeared a few times. Gene and germline names: mouse. From the germline J gene comes the end of the CDR3, since the read stops 4 residues before it. The sample contains more than one DNA sequence encoding this CDR3. V gene TRBV13-3 combines with J gene TRBJ2-5, with D possibly being TRBD1 (6 bases). V was cut by 4 bases and J by 0 bases, with 6 bases left in between. CDR1 and CDR2 (germline): NNHDY, SYVADS. There are 13 residues in the CDR3. The CDR3 region is CASSQGNQDTQYF. The sequenced part of the CDR3 DNA is TGTGCCAGCAGTCAGGGGAACCAAGAC.